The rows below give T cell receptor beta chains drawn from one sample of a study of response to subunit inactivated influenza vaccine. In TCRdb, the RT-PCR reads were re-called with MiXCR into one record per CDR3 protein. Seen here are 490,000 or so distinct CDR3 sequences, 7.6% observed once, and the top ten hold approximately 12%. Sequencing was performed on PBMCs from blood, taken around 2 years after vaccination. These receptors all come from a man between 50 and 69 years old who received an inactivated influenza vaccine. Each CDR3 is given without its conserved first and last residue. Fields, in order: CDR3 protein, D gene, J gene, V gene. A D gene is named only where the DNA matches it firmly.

cdr3_aa: ASSVWRGDSYNEQF
d_call: TRBD2
j_call: TRBJ2-1
v_call: TRBV10-2

cdr3_aa: ASSPMGDRGQPQH
d_call: TRBD1
j_call: TRBJ1-5
v_call: TRBV7-9

cdr3_aa: ASSSMAGTTGELF
d_call: NA
j_call: TRBJ2-2
v_call: TRBV7-6

cdr3_aa: ASRSDLNTDTQY
d_call: NA
j_call: TRBJ2-3
v_call: TRBV4-1

cdr3_aa: ASSPNRMNTEAF
d_call: NA
j_call: TRBJ1-1
v_call: TRBV18

cdr3_aa: ASTFTSGRLSYEQY
d_call: TRBD2
j_call: TRBJ2-7
v_call: TRBV7-2

cdr3_aa: ASTQGEIYGYT
d_call: TRBD1
j_call: TRBJ1-2
v_call: TRBV12-3/TRBV12-4

cdr3_aa: ASSPLGAGGPETQY
d_call: TRBD2
j_call: TRBJ2-5
v_call: TRBV4-3

cdr3_aa: SARDVGGPSYNEQF
d_call: NA
j_call: TRBJ2-1
v_call: TRBV20-1

cdr3_aa: SARWGTNRNQPQH
d_call: NA
j_call: TRBJ1-5
v_call: TRBV20-1

cdr3_aa: ATSDGGRASEQF
d_call: TRBD2
j_call: TRBJ2-1
v_call: TRBV24-1

cdr3_aa: ASSTSGTLYGYT
d_call: NA
j_call: TRBJ1-2
v_call: TRBV19

cdr3_aa: ASSAYRNMNTEAF
d_call: NA
j_call: TRBJ1-1
v_call: TRBV3-1

cdr3_aa: ASSQRLGGIGKNIQY
d_call: NA
j_call: TRBJ2-4
v_call: TRBV4-3

cdr3_aa: SGGQAPTGELF
d_call: TRBD1
j_call: TRBJ2-2
v_call: TRBV20-1

cdr3_aa: SARDWAGGGKNIQY
d_call: TRBD2
j_call: TRBJ2-4
v_call: TRBV20-1

cdr3_aa: ASSLVSGMGYEQY
d_call: NA
j_call: TRBJ2-7
v_call: TRBV11-2

cdr3_aa: ASSRQTGEGSPLH
d_call: TRBD1
j_call: TRBJ1-6
v_call: TRBV7-2

cdr3_aa: ASKGQIYEQY
d_call: TRBD1
j_call: TRBJ2-7
v_call: TRBV6-2/TRBV6-3

cdr3_aa: SARVREVYNEQF
d_call: TRBD2
j_call: TRBJ2-1
v_call: TRBV20-1

cdr3_aa: ASSPGDRGLNTGELF
d_call: TRBD1
j_call: TRBJ2-2
v_call: TRBV12-3/TRBV12-4

cdr3_aa: ASSNPGQGTNTQY
d_call: TRBD1
j_call: TRBJ2-3
v_call: TRBV5-4

cdr3_aa: SARNTNQPQH
d_call: NA
j_call: TRBJ1-5
v_call: TRBV20-1

cdr3_aa: AIRDTSPPHEQY
d_call: NA
j_call: TRBJ2-7
v_call: TRBV6-1

cdr3_aa: ASSQAPNNQPQH
d_call: NA
j_call: TRBJ1-5
v_call: TRBV3-1

cdr3_aa: SASHGVETQY
d_call: NA
j_call: TRBJ2-5
v_call: TRBV20-1

cdr3_aa: SAYPSGLQETQY
d_call: TRBD2
j_call: TRBJ2-5
v_call: TRBV20-1

cdr3_aa: SATGTSGRSDTQY
d_call: TRBD2
j_call: TRBJ2-3
v_call: TRBV20-1

cdr3_aa: ASSPHVMGERETQY
d_call: NA
j_call: TRBJ2-5
v_call: TRBV7-9

cdr3_aa: ASSHRGTQETQY
d_call: NA
j_call: TRBJ2-5
v_call: TRBV28

cdr3_aa: SALGPAEKLF
d_call: NA
j_call: TRBJ1-4
v_call: TRBV20-1

cdr3_aa: ASSWGQAPREQF
d_call: TRBD1
j_call: TRBJ2-1
v_call: TRBV7-2

cdr3_aa: ASTRDYSYEQY
d_call: TRBD2
j_call: TRBJ2-7
v_call: TRBV11-1

cdr3_aa: ASSLQGTQY
d_call: NA
j_call: TRBJ2-3
v_call: TRBV5-5

cdr3_aa: ASSLLAGGPRETQY
d_call: TRBD2
j_call: TRBJ2-5
v_call: TRBV12-3/TRBV12-4

cdr3_aa: ASSQDPSSYEQY
d_call: NA
j_call: TRBJ2-7
v_call: TRBV3-1

cdr3_aa: ASSRDQGASTEAF
d_call: TRBD1
j_call: TRBJ1-1
v_call: TRBV3-1

cdr3_aa: ARSLRSRHQGSYSYEQY
d_call: NA
j_call: TRBJ2-7
v_call: TRBV12-3/TRBV12-4

cdr3_aa: ASSSGTSGSSDEQF
d_call: TRBD2
j_call: TRBJ2-1
v_call: TRBV7-3

cdr3_aa: ASKQSSSGNTIY
d_call: NA
j_call: TRBJ1-3
v_call: TRBV6-1

cdr3_aa: ASSRSTGTNTGELF
d_call: NA
j_call: TRBJ2-2
v_call: TRBV18

cdr3_aa: SASSGNVLNEQF
d_call: NA
j_call: TRBJ2-1
v_call: TRBV20-1

cdr3_aa: AAGTKGGGSYEQY
d_call: NA
j_call: TRBJ2-7
v_call: TRBV2

cdr3_aa: ASSLDGGEAYGYT
d_call: NA
j_call: TRBJ1-2
v_call: TRBV7-8

cdr3_aa: AIRDRGGEQY
d_call: TRBD1
j_call: TRBJ2-7
v_call: TRBV10-3

cdr3_aa: ASSRDRLSNQPQH
d_call: TRBD1
j_call: TRBJ1-5
v_call: TRBV12-3/TRBV12-4

cdr3_aa: SARDRLGETQY
d_call: NA
j_call: TRBJ2-5
v_call: TRBV20-1

cdr3_aa: ASRSGQYTNTEAF
d_call: NA
j_call: TRBJ1-1
v_call: TRBV5-1

cdr3_aa: ASTPRGGVDNEQF
d_call: TRBD2
j_call: TRBJ2-1
v_call: TRBV28

cdr3_aa: ASSTGQVRGGYT
d_call: TRBD1
j_call: TRBJ1-2
v_call: TRBV6-1

cdr3_aa: ASSLTVTDTQY
d_call: NA
j_call: TRBJ2-3
v_call: TRBV6-2/TRBV6-3

cdr3_aa: SSSQGTVTGELF
d_call: TRBD1
j_call: TRBJ2-2
v_call: TRBV18

cdr3_aa: ASSQEERPSSYEQY
d_call: NA
j_call: TRBJ2-7
v_call: TRBV4-3

cdr3_aa: ASSSPGTGVHEQY
d_call: TRBD1
j_call: TRBJ2-7
v_call: TRBV13

cdr3_aa: ASSWRTGAGGEAF
d_call: TRBD1
j_call: TRBJ1-1
v_call: TRBV5-5

cdr3_aa: SVVGAGGPHEQY
d_call: TRBD2
j_call: TRBJ2-7
v_call: TRBV29-1

cdr3_aa: ASSLTGTHGETQY
d_call: NA
j_call: TRBJ2-5
v_call: TRBV7-2